What follows describes a single T cell receptor (beta chain). Which antigen it targets is not known. No base-level quality is on record; no much larger clone is a single base apart. The V and J ends are trimmed by 4 bases and 7 bases, leaving 10 bases between them. The germline V gene yields MGHDK for CDR1 and SYGVNS for CDR2. Counted from cysteine to phenylalanine, this CDR3 has 12 amino acids. Only the CDR3 DNA stays, 36 bases, in frame from base 1. Library generation was performed with PCR. The listed sequencing device is Illumina HiSeq 2500. To reduce PCR and sequencing biases, unique molecular identifiers were incorporated into the TCR beta cDNA libraries. Every 1 to 10 million input T cells yielded approximately 500,000 cDNA molecules, meaning each molecule approximated one T cell. The patient libraries were prepared and sequenced with the same protocol used for the earlier healthy control dataset. Within a given batch, samples were prepared together, multiplexed and sequenced on the same HiSeq lane. Concerning the study's data processing: MIGEC handled the raw barcoded reads, throwing out single-read molecular identifier groups before consensus assembly and CDR3 extraction. Clonotype tables were post-analysed with VDJtools, normalizing diversity by down-sampling all datasets to the smallest sample size. To correct batch-related cross-sample contamination, repertoire overlap clustering matched CDR3 amino acid sequences but not nucleotide sequences. In-frame beta chains were kept once TCRdb had trimmed the public reads at Q25 with fastp and called clones with MiXCR. Each record represents a unique CDR3 protein, reported with the most common genes and DNA among its rows. These V and J calls rely on TCRdb rather than the paper's analysis. Across this sample there are approximately 660,000 distinct CDR3 sequences, with around 64% seen only once. Of the sample, 10% to 12% is held by the ten largest clones.

This sample is part of a study of post-analysis software for immune sequencing data (dated by TCRdb to between 2014 and 2017). General notes on the study: Relapsing-remitting, secondary progressive and progressive-relapsing multiple sclerosis were recorded as disease courses, and subtype annotation was lacking for some patients. The patient repertoires were set against under 13 previously published healthy control repertoires from donors whose ages ranged from roughly 6 to 27 years. A subset of samples was prepared in parallel using single-end sample barcoding, then pooled and co-amplified after Illumina adapter ligation.

The paper's findings and limits, for the study overall: The multiple sclerosis patient group was slightly younger than the control group. Patients showed significantly higher frequencies than controls for a handful of TRBV segments, among them TRBV5-6, TRBV5-1 and TRBV20-1. Normalized Chao1 diversity was significantly lower in multiple sclerosis patients than controls, suggesting substantial peripheral T-cell clonal expansion. Strong co-clustering of samples prepared in the same batch was shown by direct clustering with F measure, prompting a batch-effect correction.

To demonstrate the VDJtools post-analysis software, the study profiled TCR beta repertoires from the peripheral blood of around 13 young patients with multiple sclerosis. The multiple sclerosis patients were children and adolescents ranging in age from about 6 to 17 years. This clonotype was sampled from a girl aged 2 to 10 with multiple sclerosis. Sequencing was performed on blood. The chain links TRBV25-1 with TRBJ1-1; possibly the D gene is TRBD1, per 6 matching bases. The CDR3: CASSAQGIEAFF. The DNA reads as follows: TGTGCCAGCAGTGCCCAGGGGATTGAAGCTTTCTTT.